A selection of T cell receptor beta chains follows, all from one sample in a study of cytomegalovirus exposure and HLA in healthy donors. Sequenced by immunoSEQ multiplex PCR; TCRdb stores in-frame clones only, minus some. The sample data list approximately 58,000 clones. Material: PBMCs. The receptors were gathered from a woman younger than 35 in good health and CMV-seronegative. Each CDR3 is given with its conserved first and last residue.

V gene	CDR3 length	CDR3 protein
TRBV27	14	CASGNRGLNEKLFF
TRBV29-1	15	CSVHLGAGGNYGYTF
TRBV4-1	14	CASSQGQGNTEAFF
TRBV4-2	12	CASSQVGGQQYF
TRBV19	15	CASATGRVGNQPQHF
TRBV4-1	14	CASSQEGGYNEQFF
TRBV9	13	CASSVGGDTEAFF
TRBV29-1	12	CSVEDLFRGQYF
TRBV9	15	CASSPGAGSQETQYF
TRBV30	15	CAWSVTVGRPYEQYF
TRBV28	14	CASSSGGSSYEQYF
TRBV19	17	CASSIGSGVVPTGELFF
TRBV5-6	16	CASSFAGTSGTYEQYF
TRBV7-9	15	CASSLGRGTNTEAFF
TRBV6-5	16	CASSYSPGQLIYEQYF
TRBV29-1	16	CSVELALRGDQETQYF
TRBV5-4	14	CASSLGQGPYEQYF
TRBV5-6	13	CASSLGGGQPQHF